Listed here are 28 T cell receptor gamma chains from one sample, sequenced in a study of intestinal T cells in coeliac disease. LymphoTrack primers amplified TRG sequences from approximately 0.2 ug of biopsy DNA. TCRdb re-called the multiplex PCR reads with CATT. The table has about 880 gamma-chain clones, approximately 50% seen once. Each case's genomic DNA was extracted from ten roughly 5-µm formalin-fixed paraffin-embedded scrolls. Sequenced sample: a duodenal biopsy. The receptors were gathered from a human donor with celiac disease.

This sequence joins TRGV4 and TRGJ1 or TRGJ2. Germline V gene sequence: CDR1 EGSTGY, CDR2 YDSYTSSV. V shed 5 bases, J shed 2 bases, and the junction held 9 bases outside the gene matches. The CDR3 has 14 amino acids. As DNA, the CDR3 is TGTGCCACCTGGGGATGGGCTTATTATTATAAGAAACTCTTT. It codes for CATWGWAYYYKKLF.

The rearrangement links TRGV10 to TRGJP1. TRGV10 is filed as an ORF, its function uncertain. The CDR3 is made up of 14 amino acids. The J segment lost 10 bases and the V segment lost 13 bases, leaving 19 bases of the junction unmatched. CDR3 nucleotide sequence: TGTGCTGTCGTGGGATCTATACGCCCTTGGTTCAAGATATTT. Translating it yields CAVVGSIRPWFKIF.

There are a few counts of this clone. A read error may be the cause here, since a much bigger clone is one base away. The DNA for the CDR3 is TGTGCCGCCTGGTACTATTATAAGAAACTCTTT. This gives the protein CAAWYYYKKLF. The J gene is TRGJ1 or TRGJ2, the V gene TRGV4. The CDR3 loop spans 11 amino acids. Germline V lookup: CDR1 EGSTGY, CDR2 YDSYTSSV.

This rearrangement joins TRGV4 to TRGJ1 or TRGJ2. CDR1 and CDR2 (germline): EGSTGY, YDSYTSSV. V lost 8 bases and J lost 3; bases outside the gene matches: 28. The CDR3 consists of 19 residues. CDR3 DNA: TGTGCCACCTTGGGATGGGATTGGGGGCTAGGGGGGGCTTATTATAAGAAACTCTTT. This sequence encodes CATLGWDWGLGGAYYKKLF.

This clone showed up just a few times. The chain has TRGV10 and TRGJP1. TRGV10 is flagged as an ORF with uncertain function. CDR3 length equals 15 residues. After removal of 8 bases from V and 3 bases from J, the junction contained 10 bases not matched to a gene. The CDR3 loop reads CAAWGRRATGWFKIF. The CDR3 coding sequence is TGTGCTGCGTGGGGTCGACGGGCCACTGGTTGGTTCAAGATATTT.

This chain connects TRGV4 to TRGJ1 or TRGJ2. V lost 2 bases to trimming and J lost 0 bases; unmatched junction nucleotides: 7. CDR3 length: 15 amino acids. CDR1 EGSTGY and CDR2 YDSYTSSV come from the germline V gene. The CDR3 bases are TGTGCCACCTGGGATGTACCATCGAATTATTATAAGAAACTCTTT. Protein: CATWDVPSNYYKKLF.

CDR3 coding DNA: TGTGCCACCTGGGGATGGGCCCCGAATTATTATAAGAAACTCTTT. It yields the protein CATWGWAPNYYKKLF. The rearrangement uses TRGV4 and TRGJ1 or TRGJ2. Germline values: CDR1 EGSTGY, CDR2 YDSYTSSV. V was pared by 5 bases and J by 0 bases, with 10 bases of the junction left unmatched. This CDR3 comprises 15 residues.

The V and J genes are TRGV3 and TRGJP1. With 12 bases clipped from V and 13 bases from J, the junction kept 14 bases outside the gene matches. This CDR3 is built from 11 residues. CDR1 VTNTFY and CDR2 YDVSTARD come from the germline V gene (reference sequence). CDR3 coding DNA: TGTGCCCACTGGGACAGGCTGTTCAAGATATTT. Encoded protein: CAHWDRLFKIF.

V usage is TRGV2 and J usage is TRGJP2. The V and J ends lost 1 base and 6 bases, in that order; junction bases with no gene match: 2. CDR3 length: 13 amino acids. Germline CDR1 EGSNGY, CDR2 YDSYNSKV. Here the CDR3 DNA reads TGTGCCACCTGGGACGGCGGTGATTGGATCAAGACGTTT. Translating gives CATWDGGDWIKTF.

By proportion, this clone is large. The same CDR3 is also encoded by other DNA sequences in this sample. The chain uses TRGV4 and TRGJ1 or TRGJ2. Losses at the gene ends were 1 base for V and 0 bases for J; bases not matched to a gene: 15. This CDR3 is 18 amino acids long. CDR1 and CDR2 (germline): EGSTGY, YDSYTSSV. The CDR3 DNA follows: TGTGCCACCTGGGATGGCCTCCCGAGGGCCATGAATTATTATAAGAAACTCTTT. Its translation is CATWDGLPRAMNYYKKLF.

This clone was counted a few times. The gene calls are TRGV5 and TRGJ1 or TRGJ2. The J segment lost 8 bases and the V segment lost 0 bases, leaving 10 bases of the junction unmatched. The CDR3 is made up of 14 amino acids. CDR1 and CDR2 (germline): VINAFY, YDVSNSKD. The CDR3 DNA reads as TGTGCCACCTGGGACAGGCCCCGAAGCGATAAGAAACTCTTT. This codes for CATWDRPRSDKKLF.

A word on this clone: A much more abundant neighbour one base away suggests this may be a read error. In the same sample, other DNA sequences code for this CDR3. The rearrangement uses TRGV10 and TRGJP1. TRGV10 is placed among ORFs of uncertain function. J was trimmed by 3 bases and V by 8 bases; bases with no gene match: 7. This CDR3 comprises 14 residues. CDR3 residues: CAAWGCATGWFKIF. The CDR3 nucleotides are TGTGCTGCGTGGGGGTGCGCCACTGGTTGGTTCAAGATATTT.

The chain joins TRGV8 to TRGJP2. V lost 9 bases and J lost 10; bases outside the gene matches: 17. Germline-derived CDR1 and CDR2 are VENAVY and YDSYNSRV. The CDR3 covers 14 residues. The CDR3 spells CATQGCVVIWIKTF. The CDR3 coding sequence is TGTGCCACCCAGGGATGTGTAGTGATTTGGATCAAGACGTTT.

In this sample, this clone is large. The CDR3 bases are TGTGCCACCTGGGTTAGTAGTGATTGGATCAAGACGTTT. This sequence encodes CATWVSSDWIKTF. The V call is TRGV8, the J call TRGJP2. Per the germline V gene, CDR1 is VENAVY and CDR2 is YDSYNSRV. J was trimmed by 1 base and V by 5 bases; bases with no gene match: 1. The CDR3 length is 13 residues.

V usage is TRGV8 and J usage is TRGJ1 or TRGJ2. This CDR3 region has 12 residues. Looked up from germline, CDR1 is VENAVY and CDR2 is YDSYNSRV. V shed 3 bases and J 11 bases; nucleotides not matched to a gene: 10. This chain's CDR3 is CATWDHARQKLF. The CDR3 bases are TGTGCCACCTGGGATCACGCACGGCAGAAACTCTTT.

In this sample, this clone is large. This chain connects TRGV2 to TRGJ1 or TRGJ2. Trimming at V came to 0 bases and at J to 12 bases, leaving 8 bases not matched to a gene. CDR3 length: 12 amino acids. Per germline, CDR1 EGSNGY and CDR2 YDSYNSKV. CDR3 bases: TGTGCCACCTGGGACGGGCCTTTCGTGAAACTCTTT. Its protein is CATWDGPFVKLF.

This clone was detected only a few times. The chain is built from TRGV4 and TRGJP2. The CDR3 length is 14 residues. CDR1 EGSTGY and CDR2 YDSYTSSV come from the germline V gene. V gave up 3 bases and J gave up 3 bases; unmatched junction bases: 4. The CDR3 spells CATWDMGSDWIKTF. The CDR3 DNA reads TGTGCCACCTGGGATATGGGTAGTGATTGGATCAAGACGTTT.

The chain has TRGV8 and TRGJ1 or TRGJ2. Trimming cost V 1 base and J 0 bases; bases outside gene matches: 6. CDR1 and CDR2 (germline): VENAVY, YDSYNSRV. The CDR3 spans 15 residues. The CDR3 reads CATWDRRENYYKKLF. Written as DNA, the CDR3 is TGTGCCACCTGGGATAGAAGGGAGAATTATTATAAGAAACTCTTT.

The CDR3 region has the DNA TGTGCCACCTGGGATAAAAAGAAACTTCATAAGAAACTCTTT. Its translation is CATWDKKKLHKKLF. V and J are TRGV4 and TRGJ1 or TRGJ2. The CDR3 extends over 14 amino acids. After removal of 3 bases from V and 8 bases from J, the junction contained 13 bases not matched to a gene. CDR1 and CDR2 (germline): EGSTGY, YDSYTSSV.

This clone has only a few counts. A much larger clone sits a single nucleotide away, making a read error possible. The chain has TRGV9 and TRGJ1 or TRGJ2. Germline V CDR1 and CDR2: GITISATS, ISYDGTV (reference sequence). This CDR3 is built from 11 residues. This CDR3 is CALWADYRKLF. CDR3 nucleotides: TGTGCCTTGTGGGCCGATTATAGGAAACTCTTT.

This clone is termed large (0.1 to 1%). The chain joins TRGV4 to TRGJ1 or TRGJ2. Trimming took 4 bases from V and 6 from J; bases not matched to a gene: 3. The CDR3 length is 11 residues. CDR1 is EGSTGY and CDR2 is YDSYTSSV in the germline V gene. The chain's CDR3 is CATWEGYKKLF. DNA for the CDR3: TGTGCCACCTGGGAAGGTTATAAGAAACTCTTT.

V gene TRGV5 combines with J gene TRGJ1 or TRGJ2. V lost 3 bases to trimming and J lost 12 bases; unmatched junction nucleotides: 11. Germline V gene lookup returns CDR1 VINAFY and CDR2 YDVSNSKD. The CDR3 length is 12 residues. The CDR3 bases are TGTGCCACCTGGGACGACCCTGGGGGGAAACTCTTT. Amino acid sequence: CATWDDPGGKLF.

The V call is TRGV8, the J call TRGJ1 or TRGJ2. In germline, CDR1 is VENAVY, CDR2 YDSYNSRV. The CDR3 loop spans 12 amino acids. Losses at the gene ends were 10 bases for V and 3 bases for J; bases not matched to a gene: 9. Here the CDR3 DNA reads TGTGCCACGGTTAGGTTTTATTATAAGAAACTCTTT. This codes for CATVRFYYKKLF.

This clone occurred a few times. CDR3 residues: CAAWDVYYKKLF. DNA for the CDR3: TGTGCTGCGTGGGATGTTTATTATAAGAAACTCTTT. The rearrangement links TRGV10 to TRGJ1 or TRGJ2. TRGV10 is an open reading frame, and its role is uncertain. J lost 3 bases, V lost 8 bases, and 5 bases had no gene match. CDR3 length: 12 residues.

The chain has TRGV2 and TRGJ1 or TRGJ2. From germline, CDR1 is EGSNGY and CDR2 YDSYNSKV. The junction had 3 bases not matched to a gene; V was cut back by 12 bases and J by 4 bases. The CDR3 has 9 amino acids. CDR3 residues: CAPYYKKLF. The CDR3 region has the DNA TGTGCCCCATATTATAAGAAACTCTTT.

This chain uses TRGV3 with TRGJ1 or TRGJ2. In germline, CDR1 is VTNTFY, CDR2 YDVSTARD (reference sequence). Trimming took 1 base from V and 3 from J; bases not matched to a gene: 12. The CDR3 spans 16 residues. This chain's CDR3 is CATWDSHFLFYYKKLF. CDR3 DNA: TGTGCCACCTGGGACAGCCACTTTCTCTTTTATTATAAGAAACTCTTT.

The rearrangement joins TRGV2 to TRGJ1 or TRGJ2. Germline V lookup: CDR1 EGSNGY, CDR2 YDSYNSKV. This CDR3 contains 17 residues. V was clipped by 12 bases and J by 0 bases; unmatched bases: 23. The CDR3 DNA follows: TGTGCCCACCTGGGACGGGCAACGGAATCGAATTATTATAAGAAACTCTTT. This translates into CAHLGRATESNYYKKLF.

With regard to this clone: The junction and the germline gene differ at one end; a read error may be behind it. The V gene is TRGV2, the J gene TRGJP2. CDR1 EGSNGY and CDR2 YDSYNSKV come from the germline V gene. The CDR3 is 14 residues long. CDR3 coding DNA: TGTGCCACTTGGGACGCGCGTAGTGATTGGATCAAGACGTTT. Amino acid sequence: CATWDARSDWIKTF.